The sequence of this T cell receptor (beta chain) was determined in a study of T cells in Graves' hyperthyroidism and ophthalmopathy. A few counts support this clonotype. The CDR3 runs 15 residues. J gave up 1 base and V 9 bases, and 5 bases lay outside the gene matches. CDR1 is ENHRY, CDR2 SYGVKD, per germline. What was amplified from RNA transcripts were TCR beta CDR3 regions. Carried out on the TCR CDR3, a first-round RT-PCR used the HTBI primer set. From the multiplex PCR reads, TCRdb called clonotypes with MiXCR, one entry per CDR3 protein. The sample includes under 550,000 distinct CDR3 sequences, roughly 21% of them seen just once. Duration under 3 months, a NOSPECS grade of at least 4, and a Clinical Activity Score of at least 3 characterized the ophthalmopathy patients. Exclusions: uncontrolled infection, other autoimmune disease, pregnancy, lactation.

This TCR was recovered from a man aged 35 to 55 with Graves' ophthalmopathy. The specimen was blood. The chain carries TRBV10-3 and TRBJ2-2; 10 bases agree with TRBD2. The CDR3 DNA follows: TGTGCCATACGAGCGGGAGGGTTGAACACCGGGGAGCTGTTTTTT. It yields the protein CAIRAGGLNTGELFF.